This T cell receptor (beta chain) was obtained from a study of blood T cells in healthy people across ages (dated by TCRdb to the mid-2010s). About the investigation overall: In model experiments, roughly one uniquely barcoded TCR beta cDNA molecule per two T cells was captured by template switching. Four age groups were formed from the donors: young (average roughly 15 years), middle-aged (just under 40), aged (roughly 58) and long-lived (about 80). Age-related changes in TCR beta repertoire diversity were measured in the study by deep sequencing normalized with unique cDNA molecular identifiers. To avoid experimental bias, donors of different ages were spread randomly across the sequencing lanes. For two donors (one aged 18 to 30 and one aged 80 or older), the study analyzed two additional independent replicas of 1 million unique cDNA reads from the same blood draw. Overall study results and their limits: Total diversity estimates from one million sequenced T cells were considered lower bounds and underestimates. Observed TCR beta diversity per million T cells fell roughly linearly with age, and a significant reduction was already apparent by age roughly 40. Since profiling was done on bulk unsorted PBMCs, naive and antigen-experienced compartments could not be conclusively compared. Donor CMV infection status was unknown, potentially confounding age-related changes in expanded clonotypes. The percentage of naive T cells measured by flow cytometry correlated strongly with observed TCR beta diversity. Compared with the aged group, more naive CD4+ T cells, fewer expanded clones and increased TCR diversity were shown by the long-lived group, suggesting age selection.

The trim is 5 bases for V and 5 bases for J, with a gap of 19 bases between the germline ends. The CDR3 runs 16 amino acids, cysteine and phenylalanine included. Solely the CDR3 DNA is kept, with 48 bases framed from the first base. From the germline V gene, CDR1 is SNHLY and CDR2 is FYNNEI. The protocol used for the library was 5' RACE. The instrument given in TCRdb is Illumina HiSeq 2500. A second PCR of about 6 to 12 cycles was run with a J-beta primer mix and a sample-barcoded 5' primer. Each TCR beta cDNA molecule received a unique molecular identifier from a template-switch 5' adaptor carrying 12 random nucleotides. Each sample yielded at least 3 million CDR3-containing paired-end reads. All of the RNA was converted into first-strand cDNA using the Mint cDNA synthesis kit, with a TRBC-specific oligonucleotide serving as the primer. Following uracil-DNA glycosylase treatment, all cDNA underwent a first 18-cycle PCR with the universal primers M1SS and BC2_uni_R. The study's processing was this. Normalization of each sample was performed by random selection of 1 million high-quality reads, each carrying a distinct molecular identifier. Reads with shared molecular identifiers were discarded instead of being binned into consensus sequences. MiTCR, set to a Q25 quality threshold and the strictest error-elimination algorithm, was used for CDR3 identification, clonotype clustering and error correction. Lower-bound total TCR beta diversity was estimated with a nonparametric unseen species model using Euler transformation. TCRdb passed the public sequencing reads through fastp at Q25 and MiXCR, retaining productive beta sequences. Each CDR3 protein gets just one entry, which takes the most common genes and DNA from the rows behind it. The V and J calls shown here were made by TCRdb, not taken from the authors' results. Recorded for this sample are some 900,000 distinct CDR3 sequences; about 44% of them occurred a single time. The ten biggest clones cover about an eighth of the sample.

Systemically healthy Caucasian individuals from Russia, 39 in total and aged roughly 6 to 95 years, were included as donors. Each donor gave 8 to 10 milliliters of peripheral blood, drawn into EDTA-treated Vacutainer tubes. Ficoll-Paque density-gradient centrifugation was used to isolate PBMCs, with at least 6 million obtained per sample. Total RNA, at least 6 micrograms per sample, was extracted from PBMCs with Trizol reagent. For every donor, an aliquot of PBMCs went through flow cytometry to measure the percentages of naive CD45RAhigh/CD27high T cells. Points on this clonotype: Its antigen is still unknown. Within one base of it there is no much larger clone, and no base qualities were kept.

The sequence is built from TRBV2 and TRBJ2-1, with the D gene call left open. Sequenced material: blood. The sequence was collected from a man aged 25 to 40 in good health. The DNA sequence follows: TGTGCCAGCAGTCCAAAACTACCTACTTTCAACAATGAGCAGTTCTTC. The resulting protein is CASSPKLPTFNNEQFF.